This TCR beta chain was observed in a study of regulatory T cells. Trimming took 5 bases from V and 5 from J, leaving 16 bases between them. This CDR3 is built from 15 residues. Germline loops: CDR1 MDHEN, CDR2 SYDVKM. A remark on this clone: What it binds is unknown.

Autoimmunity was present in every CD3G-deficient patient, worse in two. Patients aged 2 to 39 years had fewer naive T cells. Amplification used 52 TRBV primers and 13 TRBJ primers. TCRdb's copy holds only in-frame clones and misses some; the assay was immunoSEQ multiplex PCR. This table holds about 20,000 clones, 93% found once. Study-wide findings and caveats: In patients, unique TRB V-J pairs were restricted and V/J usage skewed, especially in Tregs. Patient CD8+ T cells trended toward lower Shannon entropy than controls.

V is TRBV28 and J is TRBJ1-5; tentative D call: TRBD1 (5 bases). The sample taken for sequencing was CD8+ T cells sorted from blood. The TCR originated in a child aged 2 to 15 with CD3G deficiency. CDR3 sequence reads: CASSNPGTVYQPQHF. The CDR3 DNA follows: TGTGCCAGCAGTAACCCCGGGACGGTTTATCAGCCCCAGCATTTT.